This T cell receptor (beta chain) was captured by sequencing in a study of cytomegalovirus exposure and HLA in healthy donors. Study-level results: Overall, approximately 150 TCR beta chains were annotated as cytomegalovirus-associated. A missense variant in DCLRE1C was later tied to TCR beta V- and J-gene trimming. Using a false discovery rate of 0.05, a later analysis showed that 15,000 to 20,000 TCR beta sequences were associated with HLA alleles. Reports credit the classifier with highly specific, highly sensitive diagnosis of cytomegalovirus status.

This CDR3 region has 14 residues. Germline V CDR1 and CDR2: SGHNT, YYREEE (reference sequence). J was trimmed by 10 bases and V by 4 bases; bases with no gene match: 11. In the PCR, 60 Vbeta and 13 Jbeta primers were used. TCRdb's table, derived via immunoSEQ multiplex PCR, lists solely in-frame clones and lacks some. The sample lists some 150,000 clones; roughly three quarters were seen once. This clone was counted a few times. What it binds is unknown. The clonotype was recovered from a man in his fifties or sixties in good health and CMV-seronegative. The material sequenced was PBMCs. The chain couples TRBV5-4 to TRBJ1-2, with 9 bases identical to TRBD1. The CDR3 loop reads CASSRRGQGENYTF. CDR3 coding DNA: TGTGCCAGCAGCCGCCGGGGACAGGGAGAAAACTACACCTTC.